This TCR beta chain is from a study of blood T cell repertoires in COVID-19. Whole-study context: Collection of acute and convalescent COVID-19 samples took place in the United States, Italy and Spain. The analysed material was cDNA or gDNA that came from T cells, B-cell-depleted T cells, or PBMCs.

In the original workflow: Amplification of reference gene primers was used by the study to estimate nucleated cell counts. Libraries were prepared by immunoSEQ multiplex PCR; TCRdb keeps only in-frame clonotypes and omits some of them. That table is the source of V, J and clone size, and D and trimming were worked out from the DNA. The sample shows approximately 110,000 clones, approximately 86% of them seen only once. This TCR came from a man aged 40-50 years with acute or convalescent COVID-19. The sample taken for sequencing was peripheral blood.

CDR3 DNA sequence: TGTGCCAGTAGTATGAGGTCTAGCAAGGGTAGCTCCTACAATGAGCAGTTCTTC. The encoded protein is CASSMRSSKGSSYNEQFF. V usage is TRBV19 and J usage is TRBJ2-1; D possibly corresponds to TRBD2 (5 bases). CDR1 and CDR2 from the germline V gene are LNHDA and SQIVND (reference sequence). Trimming removed 3 bases at V and 0 bases at J, with 18 bases between. CDR3 length: 18 residues.